Sequencing of this T cell receptor (beta chain) was carried out in a study of regulatory T cells in long-lasting Graves disease. Regarding this clonotype: One base away lies a much larger clone, so this may be a sequencing read error.

Specified time point: newly diagnosed GD, antithyroid drugs for less than 3 months. RNA from PBMCs was the source of the TCR library. Between the trimmed V and J ends, which lost 7 bases and 7 bases, there was a span of 25 bases. The CDR3 sequence is 16 residues long. Construction of TCR beta libraries relied on iRepertoire HTBI primers and on Arm-PCR targeting CDR3 regions. MiXCR, applied by TCRdb to the multiplex PCR reads, yields one record per CDR3 protein. Of around 240,000 distinct CDR3 sequences detected, approximately 18% appear once; the ten largest clones hold 14%. The sample was also reused in another study, on T cells in Graves' hyperthyroidism and ophthalmopathy. That report adds: Used for diagnoses were clinical symptoms, serum thyroxine and TRAb, thyroid ultrasound and orbital computed tomography. Ophthalmopathy and stable hyperthyroidism were separated by a 13 V-J model.

This chain connects TRBV12-3 or TRBV12-4 to TRBJ1-1, with TRBD1 as a possible D gene (5 bases). The source of this sequence is a woman aged 25 to 45 with Graves disease. This sample comprised peripheral blood mononuclear cells (PBMCs), obtained at new diagnosis, from a patient treated with antithyroid drugs. The DNA for the CDR3 is TGTGCCAGCAATCCTCCGACAGTGAAAGATTCGGGTGAAGCTTTCTTT. It yields the protein CASNPPTVKDSGEAFF.